Listed below are T cell receptor beta chains from one sample, sequenced in a study of T cells in localized non-small cell lung cancer. Profiling relied on immunoSEQ multiplex PCR, and the TCRdb table lists in-frame clones only, not all of them. The sample lists around 30,000 clones; 78% were seen once. The sample in question was peripheral blood, obtained before any cancer treatment. Receptors were obtained from a male donor aged 60 or older with stage II squamous cell lung carcinoma. Each CDR3 is given without its conserved first and last residue. A D gene is named only where the DNA matches it firmly. Expanded clones are given a class, and other clones once, few, many or no size at all.

clone size,D gene,V gene,CDR3 protein
NA,NA,TRBV6-5,ASSYAQGSTQPQH
NA,NA,TRBV15,ATSPLRTASYEQY
NA,NA,TRBV7-9,ASTLTGELF
NA,NA,TRBV10-3,AISELNTGELF
NA,TRBD1,TRBV5-1,ASSTPGQATDTQY
once,NA,TRBV6-1,ASSREGLNTEAF
NA,NA,TRBV5-1,ASSLPDATDTQY
NA,TRBD1,TRBV23-1,ASSQSKGARVGSYEQY
NA,NA,TRBV7-2,ASSFPPGSYPYEQY
NA,TRBD1,TRBV7-8,ASSLGGNRGQGYT
NA,NA,TRBV30,AWSAGGSQNQPQH
NA,TRBD1,TRBV11-3,ASSLRGGTGGRTDTQY
NA,NA,TRBV7-2,ASSWEVVSWQETQY
NA,TRBD1,TRBV30,AWDGQGGFTEAF
NA,NA,TRBV5-8,ASSLNGARNSPLH
NA,TRBD1,TRBV30,AYHRGAPQETQY
NA,NA,TRBV5-1,ASSLVTTDYGYT
NA,TRBD2,TRBV7-6,ASSLVAGGGTSTDTQY
NA,TRBD2,TRBV5-1,ASSLGPGLTEELF
NA,TRBD1,TRBV10-3,AISSGTGGWYGYT
NA,NA,TRBV11-2,ASSLQGWGEKLF
NA,TRBD2,TRBV10-3,AISDTSGGKETQY
NA,NA,TRBV7-6,ASSLGDRQPQH
NA,NA,TRBV7-9,ASSLEQKLF
few,NA,TRBV18,ASSPQRVNTEAF
NA,TRBD1,TRBV6-1,ATEGGLRRPQH